This TCR beta chain was found in a study of siplizumab effects on memory and regulatory T cells. A remark on this clone: Its antigen is as yet unknown.

General study findings and limits: Of the alloreactive clones, only a minor fraction mapped to unstimulated subsets. Roughly 75-97% of proliferating CD4+ or CD8+ clones lacked a naive or memory phenotype that could be assigned. The apparent diversity of naive T cells exceeded that of memory cells, and naive T cells seemed to make a major contribution to the alloresponse.

The V segment lost 0 bases and the J segment 1 base; nucleotides outside the gene matches: 5. This CDR3 contains 17 residues. CDR1 is WSHSY, CDR2 SAAADI, per germline. Approximately 10^5 TCR templates underwent assay in every sample. The assay was immunoSEQ multiplex PCR, and TCRdb's table has in-frame clones only and misses some. The sample has 110,000 or so clones; 93% are singletons. This clonotype was sampled from a human donor in good health. The V and J genes are TRBV10-2 and TRBJ2-3, with 9 nucleotides matching TRBD1. Sequenced input: CD4+ T cells sorted from blood. The CDR3, as DNA: TGCGCCAGCAGTGAGTCTTTTCGGACAGGGGGCACAGATACGCAGTATTTT. As protein: CASSESFRTGGTDTQYF.